This is a list of T cell receptor beta chains from one sample in a study of OX40 agonist ivuxolimab in advanced cancers. The method was immunoSEQ multiplex PCR; TCRdb's version includes in-frame clones alone and lacks a portion of them. Of 75,000 to 100,000 clones listed, 90% to 95% were seen once; the top ten hold around 0.69%. The sample in question was CD4+ or CD8+ T cells sorted from blood, obtained in a trial of the OX40 agonist ivuxolimab. These receptors were obtained from an adult with an advanced solid tumor such as melanoma, head and neck, liver or kidney cancer. Each CDR3 is given with its conserved first and last residue. Rows give clone size only sometimes, using once, few, many, or a class for an expanded clone.

cdr3_aa: CASRRQGTNEKLFF
clone_size: -
v_call: TRBV6-6

cdr3_aa: CASRMGAGELFF
clone_size: -
v_call: TRBV2

cdr3_aa: CASRPRPGQSGTDTQYF
clone_size: -
v_call: TRBV7-9

cdr3_aa: CASSEKGDRASTEAFF
clone_size: -
v_call: TRBV2

cdr3_aa: CASSTPTGPGELFF
clone_size: once
v_call: TRBV5-6

cdr3_aa: CASSLGTRLAKNIQYF
clone_size: -
v_call: TRBV5-1

cdr3_aa: CASSHGTYNQPQHF
clone_size: -
v_call: TRBV11-2

cdr3_aa: CASSLARTDYEQYF
clone_size: -
v_call: TRBV11-2

cdr3_aa: CASSLKTSQPQHF
clone_size: -
v_call: TRBV7-2

cdr3_aa: CASSLEPGLYEQFF
clone_size: once
v_call: TRBV5-1

cdr3_aa: CASRRDSRDTEAFF
clone_size: -
v_call: TRBV6-1

cdr3_aa: CASSYQGNTEAFF
clone_size: -
v_call: TRBV2

cdr3_aa: CASSPTGSSSSGNTIYF
clone_size: -
v_call: TRBV18

cdr3_aa: CASSLSSSAGNTEAFF
clone_size: -
v_call: TRBV5-1

cdr3_aa: CASSGLAGKETQYF
clone_size: -
v_call: TRBV6-6

cdr3_aa: CASSLTSMNEQFF
clone_size: few
v_call: TRBV7-3

cdr3_aa: CASSLSRANTGELFF
clone_size: -
v_call: TRBV5-1

cdr3_aa: CAGKKDYNSPLHF
clone_size: -
v_call: TRBV28

cdr3_aa: CASSRNELATSTRGGELFF
clone_size: -
v_call: TRBV5-8

cdr3_aa: CASSLARASRAYNEQFF
clone_size: -
v_call: TRBV7-9

cdr3_aa: CASSLTTGVGYTF
clone_size: -
v_call: TRBV6-6

cdr3_aa: CASSVATGGFYNEQFF
clone_size: -
v_call: TRBV5-1

cdr3_aa: CASSGGHGGHTEAFF
clone_size: -
v_call: TRBV6-5

cdr3_aa: CASSSRDARLETQYF
clone_size: -
v_call: TRBV7-9

cdr3_aa: CASSLALANTGELFF
clone_size: -
v_call: TRBV5-1

cdr3_aa: CASSPDTIGNTEAFF
clone_size: -
v_call: TRBV6-5

cdr3_aa: CASSYRRRLHNEQFF
clone_size: -
v_call: TRBV28

cdr3_aa: CASKGTSGRVGYEQYF
clone_size: -
v_call: TRBV19

cdr3_aa: CASSPSVSRAESSYNEQFF
clone_size: once
v_call: TRBV28

cdr3_aa: CASSPPGHRSGEQFF
clone_size: once
v_call: TRBV18

cdr3_aa: CASSSNTEGYTF
clone_size: -
v_call: TRBV7-3

cdr3_aa: CASSLDLAGSSYNEQFF
clone_size: -
v_call: TRBV27

cdr3_aa: CASSPPGQGGYGYTF
clone_size: -
v_call: TRBV18

cdr3_aa: CASSLTGQGNTEAFF
clone_size: -
v_call: TRBV7-3

cdr3_aa: CASRGQGLNTGELFF
clone_size: -
v_call: TRBV2

cdr3_aa: CASSRDSEAFF
clone_size: -
v_call: TRBV18

cdr3_aa: CASSNTIGGPETQYF
clone_size: -
v_call: TRBV19

cdr3_aa: CASRRLASSNEQYF
clone_size: -
v_call: TRBV7-3

cdr3_aa: CASSNLERGQQNTEAFF
clone_size: -
v_call: TRBV5-1

cdr3_aa: CASSSLWRGEKLFF
clone_size: once
v_call: TRBV7-6

cdr3_aa: CASSMGGTETQYF
clone_size: -
v_call: TRBV19